The 4 T cell receptor beta chains presented below share a single source sample, sequenced in a study of Tregs in tolerant kidney transplant recipients. CFSE-labeled recipient PBMCs were cultured more than 5 days with irradiated graft donor PBMCs, then FACS-sorted. The table came from immunoSEQ multiplex PCR; TCRdb's copy has only in-frame clones and leaves some out. The sample table sets out 1,500 to 2,000 clones. These receptors' antigens are unknown. This material consisted of CD4+ T cells from blood cultured with allogeneic cells, taken before the transplant. All receptors come from a human patient who received a combined kidney and bone marrow transplant.

Frequency places this clone as medium-sized. The sequence runs out 3 residues before the end of the CDR3; the remainder is reconstructed from the germline J gene. The chain joins TRBV28 to TRBJ2-2; 8 bases map to TRBD1. In germline, CDR1 is MDHEN, CDR2 SYDVKM. Trimming cost V 6 bases and J 6 bases; bases outside gene matches: 3. This CDR3 is 13 amino acids long. CDR3 DNA (partial): TGTGCCAGCAGCCCAGGGGGCTCCGGGGAG. Translation: CASSPGGSGE. The full CDR3 sequence reads CASSPGGSGELFF.

By frequency, this clone is medium-sized. The read falls 3 residues short of the CDR3 end, and the missing part is taken from the germline J gene. The chain joins TRBV6-2 or TRBV6-3 to TRBJ2-7, with TRBD2 matching over 11 bases. With V trimmed by 6 bases and J by 2 bases, 9 bases remained unmatched. Germline V gene sequence: CDR1 MNHEY, CDR2 SVGEGT. The CDR3 extends over 16 amino acids. This chain's CDR3 is CASSYDLAGGPYEQYF. The CDR3 bases that were read are TGTGCCAGCAGCTACGATTTAGCGGGAGGGCCCTACGAG.

This clone shows up as medium-sized (0.01 to 0.1%) by frequency. CDR3 protein: CASRPSGNTGELFF. The DNA read from the CDR3 is TGTGCCAGCAGGCCTAGCGGGAACACCGGGGAG. The chain joins TRBV12-3 or TRBV12-4 to TRBJ2-2, with TRBD2 matching 7 bases. The missing CDR3 end, 3 residues past where the read stops, is filled in from the germline J gene. This CDR3 spans 14 amino acids. J was trimmed by 1 base and V by 6 bases; bases with no gene match: 2.

As concerns this clone: The read terminates 3 residues ahead of where the CDR3 ends, so the germline J gene completes it. The chain joins TRBV12-5 to TRBJ2-1; D is perhaps TRBD2 (6 bases). CDR1 is LGHNT and CDR2 is FRNRAP in the germline V gene. Between the trimmed V and J ends, which lost 0 bases and 0 bases, there was a span of 27 bases. The CDR3 totals 22 residues. The CDR3 sequence: CASGLVLVDLAPRVLSYNEQFF. Incomplete CDR3 DNA: TGTGCTAGTGGTTTGGTACTAGTCGATCTAGCGCCCAGAGTCCTCTCCTACAATGAG. Complete variable domain (other parts from reference TRBV12-5 and TRBJ2-1): DARVTQTPRHKVTEMGQEVTMRCQPILGHNTVFWYRQTMMQGLELLAYFRNRAPLDDSGMPKDRFSAEMPDATLATLKIQPSEPRDSAVYFCASGLVLVDLAPRVLSYNEQFFGPGTRLTVL.